This T cell receptor beta chain was recorded in a study of CD8+ T cells in alopecia areata. Study-wide context: Treated patients took oral tofacitinib at 5 to 10 mg twice daily. Points from the study as a whole: For baseline CD8+ expansion, any link to response stays uncertain with one nonresponder. Scalp clonality decreased significantly with tofacitinib, and so did expanded CD8+ clones among the top 100.

Concerning this clone: Its antigen remains unidentified.

As to treatment: oral pan-JAK inhibitor, 5-10 mg twice daily. From PBMCs, CD4+ and CD8+ T cells were sorted. Germline V gene lookup returns CDR1 SQVTM and CDR2 ANQGSEA. This CDR3 has 13 amino acids. V gave up 7 bases and J gave up 3 bases, with 12 bases separating them. RNA, once extracted, was reverse transcribed into cDNA for use as the sequencing template. TCRdb's table, derived via immunoSEQ multiplex PCR, lists solely in-frame clones and lacks some. The sample has more than 200,000 clones; over 60% are singletons. The receptor was isolated from a human donor with alopecia areata. Sequenced here: CD4+ T cells sorted from blood, sampled at week 4, from a patient treated with tofacitinib. J is TRBJ2-2 and V is TRBV29-1; possibly TRBD2 for D (5 bases). Here the CDR3 reads CSGAGVYTGELFF. The CDR3 DNA sequence: TGCAGCGGTGCCGGGGTTTACACCGGGGAGCTGTTTTTT.